This TCR beta chain was sequenced during a study of identical twins. Overall study results and limits: Cord blood's abundant beta clonotypes had fewer insertions, unlike memory repertoires.

All donors comprised healthy Caucasians. Unique molecular identifiers were present on the cDNA, which also gained a universal primer site by template switching. TCRdb fed the 5' RACE reads into MiXCR, producing one record per CDR3 protein. The data hold 1.5 million to 2 million distinct CDR3 sequences, with less than 35% observed a single time. The CDR3 runs to 15 residues. Germline V gene lookup returns CDR1 SGHRS and CDR2 YFSETQ. The trim removed 2 bases at V and 5 bases at J, leaving 7 bases unmatched. This clonotype was counted a few times. The target antigen is unknown. The origin of this receptor is a newborn girl in good health. V and J are TRBV5-1 and TRBJ2-7; 10 bases match TRBD1. Sequences were obtained from cord blood. The CDR3 spells CASSLVGTGVDEQYF. The CDR3 region has the DNA TGCGCCAGCAGCTTAGTTGGGACAGGGGTCGACGAGCAGTACTTC.